Presented here are 8 T cell receptor beta chains from one specimen sequenced in a study of shared clonotypes between healthy human individuals. Naive CD8 cells comprised CD45RO-negative, CCR7-positively selected cells, excluding terminally differentiated effector memory CD45RA+ cells. Generated by immunoSEQ multiplex PCR, the TCRdb table keeps only in-frame clones and is missing some. This sample has about 2.1 million clones, with 85% to 95% found just once. Specimen: naive CD8+ T cells from PBMCs. The receptors derive from a man aged 18 to 30 in good health. Some clones in this sample may be carry-over from other donors' samples.

This clone was picked up a small number of times. The chain links TRBV27 to TRBJ2-7; D is undetermined. The V gene lost 5 bases and the J gene lost 5 bases, with 7 bases spanning the gap. Germline V gene sequence: CDR1 MNHEY, CDR2 SMNVEV (reference sequence). The CDR3 runs 11 residues. The CDR3 sequence: CASSTGNEQYF. The DNA for the CDR3 is TGTGCCAGCAGTACGGGCAACGAGCAGTACTTC.

The chain recombines TRBV4-3 with TRBJ2-7, with TRBD2 identical over 11 bases. The V gene end was trimmed by 6 bases and the J gene end by 3 bases; junction bases not matched to a gene: 4. The CDR3 totals 14 residues. The germline CDR1 and CDR2 sequences are LGHNA and YSLEER. The CDR3 bases are TGCGCCAGCAGAGTCGGACTAGCGGGCTACGAGCAGTACTTC. Residues: CASRVGLAGYEQYF.

The chain combines TRBV5-8 with TRBJ2-7; 7 positions match TRBD2. The CDR3 loop spans 13 amino acids. Germline loops: CDR1 SGHTS, CDR2 YDEGEE. The junction had 8 bases not matched to a gene; V was cut back by 10 bases and J by 1 base. Written as DNA, the CDR3 is TGTGCCGGCCGGGCTAGCGGATCCTACGAGCAGTACTTC. Encoded protein: CAGRASGSYEQYF.

With respect to this clone: A single base separates this from a much larger clone, so it may be a read error. Other DNA sequences within the sample encode an identical CDR3. J is TRBJ2-7 and V is TRBV13; no clear D gene. Germline CDR1 PRHDT, CDR2 FYEKMQ (reference sequence). Trimming left V 4 bases short and J 1 base short, with 2 bases between. CDR3 length equals 11 residues. CDR3 region: CASSSSYEQYF. The DNA of the CDR3 is TGTGCCAGCAGCTCATCCTACGAGCAGTACTTC.

The CDR3 is CASSAKDSREQYF. CDR3 DNA sequence: TGTGCCAGCAGCGCCAAGGACAGTCGCGAGCAGTACTTC. The gene calls are TRBV7-3 and TRBJ2-7; TRBD1 might be the D (6 bases). Germline CDR1 SGHTA, CDR2 FQGTGA. Trimming cost V 5 bases and J 6 bases, with 14 bases left between them. There are 13 residues in the CDR3.

The V and J genes are TRBV5-4 and TRBJ2-7; no definite D call. V was trimmed by 4 bases and J by 6 bases, leaving 14 bases between them. This CDR3 has 13 amino acids. CDR1 is SGHNT and CDR2 is YYREEE in the germline V gene (reference sequence). CDR3 region: CASSLIPGTEQYF. For the CDR3, the DNA is TGTGCCAGCAGCCTCATCCCTGGTACCGAGCAGTACTTC.

This chain connects TRBV6-6 to TRBJ2-1; the match to TRBD1 covers 9 bases. Losses at the gene ends were 7 bases for V and 0 bases for J; bases not matched to a gene: 4. The CDR3 has 15 amino acids. Germline lookup yields CDR1 MNHNY and CDR2 SVGAGI (reference sequence). In nucleotides, the CDR3 is TGTGCCAGCAATTTGGACAGGGGCTCCTACAATGAGCAGTTCTTC. Translation: CASNLDRGSYNEQFF.

The chain links TRBV28 to TRBJ2-7; 7 nucleotides line up with TRBD1. V trimming: 7 bases; J trimming: 6 bases; junction bases outside the gene matches: 9. The CDR3 spans 13 residues. CDR1 and CDR2 (germline): MDHEN, SYDVKM. The CDR3, as DNA: TGTGCCAGCACCCTGACAGGGATGGGCGAGCAGTACTTC. As protein: CASTLTGMGEQYF. Looking up the rest from reference TRBV28 and TRBJ2-7 gives the full variable domain: DVKVTQSSRYLVKRTGEKVFLECVQDMDHENMFWYRQDPGLGLRLIYFSYDVKMKEKGDIPEGYSVSREKKERFSLILESASTNQTSMYLCASTLTGMGEQYFGPGTRLTVT.